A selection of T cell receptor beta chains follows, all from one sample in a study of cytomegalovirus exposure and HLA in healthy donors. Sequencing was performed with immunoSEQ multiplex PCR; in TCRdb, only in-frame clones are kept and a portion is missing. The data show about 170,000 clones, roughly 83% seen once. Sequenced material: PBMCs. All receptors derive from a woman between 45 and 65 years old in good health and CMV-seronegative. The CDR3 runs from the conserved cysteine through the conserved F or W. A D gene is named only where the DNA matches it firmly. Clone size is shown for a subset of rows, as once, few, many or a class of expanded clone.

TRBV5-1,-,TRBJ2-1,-,TGCGCCAGCAGCCCACTCGGCCTAGTGGTGAATGAGCAGTTCTTC,CASSPLGLVVNEQFF
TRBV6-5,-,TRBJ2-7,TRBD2,TGTGCCAGCAGTTTTGGACTAGCGGGAGGGTCCGAGCAGTACTTC,CASSFGLAGGSEQYF
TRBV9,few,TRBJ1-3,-,TGTGCCAGCAGCGCCTCGGACAGCCAACCTGGAAACACCATATATTTT,CASSASDSQPGNTIYF
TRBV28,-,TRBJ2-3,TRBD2,TGTGCCATCATCGGACTAGCGGGGGGGCACGATACGCAGTATTTT,CAIIGLAGGHDTQYF
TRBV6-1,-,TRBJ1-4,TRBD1,TGTGCCAGCAGTGAAGCCAACAGGGGAGTTCGAGAAAAACTGTTTTTT,CASSEANRGVREKLFF
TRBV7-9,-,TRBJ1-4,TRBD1,TGTGCCAGCAGTCGACAGGGGGCATTGGGTGAAAAACTGTTTTTT,CASSRQGALGEKLFF
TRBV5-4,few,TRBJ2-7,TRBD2,TGTGCCAGCAGACGAGCGGGAGCGACCTACGAGCAGTACTTC,CASRRAGATYEQYF
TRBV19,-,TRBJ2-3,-,TGTGCCAGTAGTACCGGGTTCGTCGGCACAGATACGCAGTATTTT,CASSTGFVGTDTQYF
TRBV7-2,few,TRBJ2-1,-,TGTGCCAGCAGCTTAGGTGCGGGTCAATACAATGAGCAGTTCTTC,CASSLGAGQYNEQFF
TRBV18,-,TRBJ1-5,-,TGTGCCAGCTCACCACAGACAGGCCCCAATCAGCCCCAGCATTTT,CASSPQTGPNQPQHF
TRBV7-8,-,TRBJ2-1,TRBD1,TGTGCCAGCACCTCCGGACAGGGGGTGGGAAATGAGCAGTTCTTC,CASTSGQGVGNEQFF
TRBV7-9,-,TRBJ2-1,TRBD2,TGTGCCAGCAGCTTACTTGGGGGGAGGGCCTACAATGAGCAGTTCTTC,CASSLLGGRAYNEQFF
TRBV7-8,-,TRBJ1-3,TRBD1,TGTGCCAGCAGTTCCGGGACAGGGGGCAAAATTACTGGAAACACCATATATTTT,CASSSGTGGKITGNTIYF
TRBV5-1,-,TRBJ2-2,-,TGCGCCAGCAGCTTGGTGGGGCCCACGAACACCGGGGAGCTGTTTTTT,CASSLVGPTNTGELFF
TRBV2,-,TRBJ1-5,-,TGTGCCAGCAGTGAAAGGTTGCAGGGCAATCAGCCCCAGCATTTT,CASSERLQGNQPQHF
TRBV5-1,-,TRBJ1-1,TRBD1,TGCGCCAGCAGGCCGGGACAGGAGGCGAACACTGAAGCTTTCTTT,CASRPGQEANTEAFF
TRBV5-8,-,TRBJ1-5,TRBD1,TGTGCCAGCAGCCTAAATTTTCGGGACAGGGGCCTTAATCAGCCCCAGCATTTT,CASSLNFRDRGLNQPQHF
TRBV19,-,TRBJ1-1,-,TGTGCCAGTAGCCAACCTAAATGGGACAATCGGCGATCAGAAGCTTTCTTT,CASSQPKWDNRRSEAFF
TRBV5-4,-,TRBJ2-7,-,TGTGCCAGCAGCCCCGTGGCCACCTACGAGCAGTACTTC,CASSPVATYEQYF
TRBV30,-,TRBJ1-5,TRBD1,TGTGCCTGGAGTCCCACCCCTGGACAGGGGGGTTCTGATAGCAATCAGCCCCAGCATTTT,CAWSPTPGQGGSDSNQPQHF
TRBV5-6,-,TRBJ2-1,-,TGTGCCAGCAGCTCGGCCTGGGGGGATGAGCAGTTCTTC,CASSSAWGDEQFF
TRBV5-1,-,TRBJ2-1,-,TGCGCCAGCAGCTTGGAAGGGGCTAGGGACAATGAGCAGTTCTTC,CASSLEGARDNEQFF
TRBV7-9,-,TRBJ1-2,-,TGTGCCAGCAGCCCAGACACCTATGGCTACACCTTC,CASSPDTYGYTF
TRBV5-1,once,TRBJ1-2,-,TGCGCCAGCAGCCCCGGACTAGTACCGCGTTCTAACTATGGCTACACCTTC,CASSPGLVPRSNYGYTF
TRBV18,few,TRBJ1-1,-,TGTGCCAGCTCACCAAGATTGACAGGCATGAACACTGAAGCTTTCTTT,CASSPRLTGMNTEAFF
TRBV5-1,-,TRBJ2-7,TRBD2,TGCGCCAGCAGCGGCAAGACTAGCGGGGGGTACGAGCAGTACTTC,CASSGKTSGGYEQYF
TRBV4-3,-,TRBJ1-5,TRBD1,TGCGCCAGCAGCCAAGATTTTGCAGGACAGGGTCGCAATCAGCCCCAGCATTTT,CASSQDFAGQGRNQPQHF
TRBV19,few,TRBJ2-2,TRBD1,TGTGCCAGTAGGCCGGGACAGGTCCTCACCGGGGAGCTGTTTTTT,CASRPGQVLTGELFF